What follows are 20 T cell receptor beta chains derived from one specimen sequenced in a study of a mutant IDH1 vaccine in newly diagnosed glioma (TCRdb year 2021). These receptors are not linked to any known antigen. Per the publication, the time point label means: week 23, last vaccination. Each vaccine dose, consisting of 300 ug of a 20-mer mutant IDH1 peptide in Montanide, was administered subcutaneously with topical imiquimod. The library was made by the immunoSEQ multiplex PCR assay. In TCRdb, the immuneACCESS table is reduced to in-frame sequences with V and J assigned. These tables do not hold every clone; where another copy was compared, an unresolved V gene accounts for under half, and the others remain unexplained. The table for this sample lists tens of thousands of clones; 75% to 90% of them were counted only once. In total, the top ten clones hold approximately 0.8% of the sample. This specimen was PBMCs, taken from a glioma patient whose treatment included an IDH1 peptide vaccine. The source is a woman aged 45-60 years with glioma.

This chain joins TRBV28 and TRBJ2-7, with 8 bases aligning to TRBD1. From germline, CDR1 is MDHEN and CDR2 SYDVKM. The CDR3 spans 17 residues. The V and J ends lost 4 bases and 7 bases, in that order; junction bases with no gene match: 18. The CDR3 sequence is CASSSFFPPAGQEEQYF. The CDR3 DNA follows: TGTGCCAGCAGTTCCTTTTTCCCCCCTGCGGGACAGGAAGAGCAGTACTTC.

CDR3 region: CASVRGTEAFF. The CDR3 DNA is TGTGCCAGCGTTAGAGGGACTGAAGCTTTCTTT. The V and J genes are TRBV2 and TRBJ1-1; D remains ambiguous. The CDR3 has 11 amino acids. CDR1 and CDR2 (germline): SNHLY, FYNNEI. The V gene lost 8 bases and the J gene lost 5 bases, with 9 bases spanning the gap.

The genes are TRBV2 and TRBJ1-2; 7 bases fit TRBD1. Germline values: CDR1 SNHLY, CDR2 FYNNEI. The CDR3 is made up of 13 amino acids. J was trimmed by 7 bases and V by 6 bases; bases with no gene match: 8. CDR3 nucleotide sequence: TGTGCCAGCAGCGACAGGGCTTGGGGTGGCTACACCTTC. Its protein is CASSDRAWGGYTF.

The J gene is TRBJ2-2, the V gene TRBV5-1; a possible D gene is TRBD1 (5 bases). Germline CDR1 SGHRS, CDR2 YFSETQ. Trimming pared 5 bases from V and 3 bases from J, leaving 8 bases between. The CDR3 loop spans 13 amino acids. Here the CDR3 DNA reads TGCGCCAGCAGGACAGTTTACACCGGGGAGCTGTTTTTT. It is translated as CASRTVYTGELFF.

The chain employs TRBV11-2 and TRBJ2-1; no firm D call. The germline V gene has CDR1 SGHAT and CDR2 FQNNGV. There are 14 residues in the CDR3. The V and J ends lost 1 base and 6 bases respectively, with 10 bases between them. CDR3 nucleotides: TGTGCCAGCAGCTTAGGTGGCTTATTCAATGAGCAGTTCTTC. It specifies CASSLGGLFNEQFF.

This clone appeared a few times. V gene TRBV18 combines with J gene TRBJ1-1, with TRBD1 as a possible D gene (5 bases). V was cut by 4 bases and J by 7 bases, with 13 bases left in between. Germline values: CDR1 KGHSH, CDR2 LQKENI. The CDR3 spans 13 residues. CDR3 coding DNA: TGTGCCAGCTCACGACGGGGCGAGGATGAAGCTTTCTTT. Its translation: CASSRRGEDEAFF.

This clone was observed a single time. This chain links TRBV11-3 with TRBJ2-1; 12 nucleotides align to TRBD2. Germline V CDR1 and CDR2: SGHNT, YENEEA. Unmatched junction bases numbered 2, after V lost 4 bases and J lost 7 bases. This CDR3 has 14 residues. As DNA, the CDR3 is TGTGCCAGCAGCTACGGACTAGCGGGAAATGAGCAGTTCTTC. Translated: CASSYGLAGNEQFF.

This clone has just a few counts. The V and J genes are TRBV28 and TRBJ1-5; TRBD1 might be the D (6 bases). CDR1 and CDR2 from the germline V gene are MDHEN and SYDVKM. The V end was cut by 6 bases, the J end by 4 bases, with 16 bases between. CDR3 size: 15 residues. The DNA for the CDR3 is TGTGCCAGCAGCATTGGGGGGGCAGGGAATCAGCCCCAGCATTTT. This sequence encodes CASSIGGAGNQPQHF.

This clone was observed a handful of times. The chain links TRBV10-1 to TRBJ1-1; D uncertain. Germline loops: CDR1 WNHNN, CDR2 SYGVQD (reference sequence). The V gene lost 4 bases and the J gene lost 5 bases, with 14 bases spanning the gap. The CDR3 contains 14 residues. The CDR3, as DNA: TGCGCCAGCAGTGTGGATGTGAAGGGTACTGAAGCTTTCTTT. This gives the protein CASSVDVKGTEAFF.

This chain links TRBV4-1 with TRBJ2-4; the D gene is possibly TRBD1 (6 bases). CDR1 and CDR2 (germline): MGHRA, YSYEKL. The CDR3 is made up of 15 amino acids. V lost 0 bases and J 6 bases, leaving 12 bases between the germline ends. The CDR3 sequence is CASSQDKGVGNIQYF. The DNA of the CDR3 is TGCGCCAGCAGCCAAGATAAGGGGGTCGGAAACATTCAGTACTTC.

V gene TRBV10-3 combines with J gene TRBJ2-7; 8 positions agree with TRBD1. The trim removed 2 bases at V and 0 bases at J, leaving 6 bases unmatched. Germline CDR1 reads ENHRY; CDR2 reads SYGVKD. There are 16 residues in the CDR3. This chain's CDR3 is CAISEPRDRSSYEQYF. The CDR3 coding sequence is TGTGCCATCAGTGAGCCCCGGGACAGGAGCTCCTACGAGCAGTACTTC.

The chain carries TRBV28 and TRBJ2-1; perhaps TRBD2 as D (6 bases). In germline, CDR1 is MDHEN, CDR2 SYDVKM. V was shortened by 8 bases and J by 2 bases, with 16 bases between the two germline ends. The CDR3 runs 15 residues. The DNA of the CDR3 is TGTGCCAGCCAACCTTATAGCGGACCCTACAATGAGCAGTTCTTC. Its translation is CASQPYSGPYNEQFF. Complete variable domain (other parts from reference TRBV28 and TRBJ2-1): DVKVTQSSRYLVKRTGEKVFLECVQDMDHENMFWYRQDPGLGLRLIYFSYDVKMKEKGDIPEGYSVSREKKERFSLILESASTNQTSMYLCASQPYSGPYNEQFFGPGTRLTVL.

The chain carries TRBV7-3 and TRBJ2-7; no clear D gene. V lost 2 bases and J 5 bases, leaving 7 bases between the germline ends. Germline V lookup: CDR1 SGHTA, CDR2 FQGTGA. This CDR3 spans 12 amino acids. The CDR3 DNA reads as TGTGCCAGCAGCTTATCTAGAAACGAGCAGTACTTC. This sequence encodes CASSLSRNEQYF.

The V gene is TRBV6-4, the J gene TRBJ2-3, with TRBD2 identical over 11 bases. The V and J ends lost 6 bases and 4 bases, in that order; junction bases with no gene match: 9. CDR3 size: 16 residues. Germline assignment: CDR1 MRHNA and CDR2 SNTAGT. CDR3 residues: CASSIGTSGTPDTQYF. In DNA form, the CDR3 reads TGTGCCAGCAGCATTGGGACTAGCGGAACTCCAGATACGCAGTATTTT.

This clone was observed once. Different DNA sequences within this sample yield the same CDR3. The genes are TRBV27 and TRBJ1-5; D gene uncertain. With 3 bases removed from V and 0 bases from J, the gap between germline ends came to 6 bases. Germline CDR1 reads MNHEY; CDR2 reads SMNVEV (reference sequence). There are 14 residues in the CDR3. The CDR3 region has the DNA TGTGCCAGCAGTTTGAGGGATAGCAATCAGCCCCAGCATTTT. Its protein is CASSLRDSNQPQHF.

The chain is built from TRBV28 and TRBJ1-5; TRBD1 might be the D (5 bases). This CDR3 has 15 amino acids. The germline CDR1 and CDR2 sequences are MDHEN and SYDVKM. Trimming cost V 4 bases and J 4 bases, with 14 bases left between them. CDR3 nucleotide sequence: TGTGCCAGCAGTTCCCTGGGGGTGGGAAATCAGCCCCAGCATTTT. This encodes CASSSLGVGNQPQHF.

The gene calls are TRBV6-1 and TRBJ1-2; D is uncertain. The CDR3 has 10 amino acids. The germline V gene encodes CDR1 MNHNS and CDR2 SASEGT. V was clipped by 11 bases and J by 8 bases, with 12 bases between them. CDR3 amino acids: CAGLGLGYTF. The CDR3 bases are TGTGCCGGCCTGGGCTTGGGCTACACCTTC.

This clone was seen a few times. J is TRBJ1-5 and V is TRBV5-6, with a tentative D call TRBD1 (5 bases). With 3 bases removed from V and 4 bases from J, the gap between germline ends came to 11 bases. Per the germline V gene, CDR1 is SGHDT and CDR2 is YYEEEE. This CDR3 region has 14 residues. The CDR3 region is CASSSVGVNQPQHF. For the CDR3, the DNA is TGTGCCAGCAGCTCGGTGGGGGTTAATCAGCCCCAGCATTTT.

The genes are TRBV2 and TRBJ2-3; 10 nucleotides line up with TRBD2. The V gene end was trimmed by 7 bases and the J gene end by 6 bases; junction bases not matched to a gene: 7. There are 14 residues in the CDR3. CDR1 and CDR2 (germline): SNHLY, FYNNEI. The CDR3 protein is CASKILAGKDTQYF. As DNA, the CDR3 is TGTGCCAGCAAGATACTAGCGGGAAAGGATACGCAGTATTTT.

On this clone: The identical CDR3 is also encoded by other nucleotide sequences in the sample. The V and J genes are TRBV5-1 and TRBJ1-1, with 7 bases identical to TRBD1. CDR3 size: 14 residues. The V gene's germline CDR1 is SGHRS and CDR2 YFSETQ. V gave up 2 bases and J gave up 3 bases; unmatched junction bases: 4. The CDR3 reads CASSLVQGDTEAFF. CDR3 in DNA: TGCGCCAGCAGCTTAGTGCAGGGGGACACTGAAGCTTTCTTT.